These 20 T cell receptor beta chains were sequenced from one sample in a study of blood T cell repertoires in COVID-19. This table comes from immunoSEQ multiplex PCR, and its TCRdb copy is limited to in-frame clones, with some not included. The sample records approximately 240,000 clones, roughly nine tenths being singletons. Sequencing input: PBMCs or T cells enriched from blood (not recorded which). The receptors come from a woman between 25 and 40 years old with acute COVID-19.

J is TRBJ1-2 and V is TRBV27; 7 nucleotides align to TRBD1. CDR1 is MNHEY and CDR2 is SMNVEV in the germline V gene (reference sequence). CDR3 length: 16 amino acids. Trimming cost V 6 bases and J 4 bases; bases outside gene matches: 14. The CDR3 DNA reads TGTGCCAGCAGAACCACATCGGGACAGAGGGGCTATGGCTACACCTTC. It translates to CASRTTSGQRGYGYTF.

The chain has TRBV3-1 (or the pseudogene TRBV3-2) and TRBJ1-4; D remains ambiguous. The ends were cut back, 1 base at V and 8 bases at J, with 17 bases in the middle. Germline V CDR1 and CDR2: LGHDT, YNNKEL (reference sequence). The CDR3 length is 16 residues. The CDR3 nucleotides read TGTGCCAGCAGCCAAGCGGGTACGGGGAGGAACGAAAAACTGTTTTTT. Encoded protein: CASSQAGTGRNEKLFF.

The chain has TRBV12-5 and TRBJ2-2; D is ambiguous. In germline, CDR1 is LGHNT, CDR2 FRNRAP. V dropped 1 base and J dropped 1 base, with 7 bases sitting between them. The CDR3 sequence is 15 residues long. This chain's CDR3 is CASGLGNKNTGELFF. In nucleotides, the CDR3 is TGTGCTAGTGGTTTGGGAAACAAGAACACCGGGGAGCTGTTTTTT.

The genes are TRBV5-1 and TRBJ1-1, with 7 bases lining up with TRBD1. This CDR3 is built from 15 residues. The trim removed 4 bases at V and 1 base at J, leaving 7 bases unmatched. CDR1 is SGHRS and CDR2 is YFSETQ in the germline V gene. CDR3 residues: CASSAGTVGNTEAFF. The CDR3, as DNA: TGCGCCAGCAGCGCCGGGACAGTCGGGAACACTGAAGCTTTCTTT.

The chain combines TRBV7-2 with TRBJ1-5, with a tentative D call TRBD1 (5 bases). Germline V CDR1 and CDR2: SGHTA, FQGNSA. The CDR3 runs to 16 residues. V lost 1 base and J 5 bases, leaving 15 bases between the germline ends. The CDR3 protein is CASSLERQGLYQPQHF. As DNA, the CDR3 is TGTGCCAGCAGCTTAGAGAGGCAGGGCCTATATCAGCCCCAGCATTTT.

The V call is TRBV12-5, the J call TRBJ1-1, with D maybe TRBD1 (6 bases). In germline, CDR1 is LGHNT, CDR2 FRNRAP. V lost 6 bases and J lost 5, with 13 bases in between. There are 13 residues in the CDR3. As DNA, the CDR3 is TGTGCTAGTGGAGGAACAGGGCGGACTGAAGCTTTCTTT. Translation: CASGGTGRTEAFF.

This clone was detected only a few times. V usage is TRBV6-5 and J usage is TRBJ1-2; 7 nucleotides align to TRBD1. Germline V gene sequence: CDR1 MNHEY, CDR2 SVGAGI. CDR3 length equals 13 residues. V was clipped by 2 bases and J by 5 bases; unmatched bases: 2. The CDR3 DNA sequence: TGTGCCAGCAGTTACACAGGGGAATATGGCTACACCTTC. Its translation is CASSYTGEYGYTF.

This sequence joins TRBV7-9 and TRBJ1-2; TRBD1 aligns across 10 bases. From germline, CDR1 is SEHNR and CDR2 FQNEAQ (reference sequence). The CDR3 has 18 residues. Losses at the gene ends were 1 base for V and 0 bases for J; bases not matched to a gene: 8. In nucleotides, the CDR3 is TGTGCCAGCAGCTTAGAGGCGGGGACAGGGGATCCTAACTATGGCTACACCTTC. Translation: CASSLEAGTGDPNYGYTF.

The J gene is TRBJ1-6, the V gene TRBV3-1 (or the pseudogene TRBV3-2), with unresolved D. The germline gives CDR1 LGHDT, CDR2 YNNKEL (reference sequence). V was clipped by 0 bases and J by 0 bases, with 9 bases between them. CDR3 length equals 17 residues. CDR3 amino acids: CASSQEAPGSYNSPLHF. The DNA for the CDR3 is TGTGCCAGCAGCCAAGAAGCTCCGGGCTCCTATAATTCACCCCTCCACTTT.

The chain employs TRBV29-1 and TRBJ1-2; TRBD1 aligns across 9 bases. This CDR3 region has 15 residues. CDR1 SQVTM and CDR2 ANQGSEA come from the germline V gene. With V trimmed by 5 bases and J by 4 bases, 11 bases remained unmatched. DNA of the CDR3: TGCAGCGTTCATAAATCCCGACAGGGGGGCTATGGCTACACCTTC. It codes for CSVHKSRQGGYGYTF.

V gene TRBV28 combines with J gene TRBJ2-3, with D tentatively TRBD2 (5 bases). The CDR3 sequence is 12 residues long. V was clipped by 4 bases and J by 11 bases, with 13 bases between them. Germline V gene lookup returns CDR1 MDHEN and CDR2 SYDVKM. This CDR3 is CASSSRADLQYF. CDR3 DNA: TGTGCCAGCAGTTCGAGGGCGGACTTGCAGTATTTT.

V and J are TRBV15 and TRBJ2-1; 9 nucleotides match TRBD1. The CDR3 has 14 amino acids. V shed 4 bases and J 4 bases; nucleotides not matched to a gene: 2. The germline V gene has CDR1 LNHNV and CDR2 YYDKDF (reference sequence). The CDR3 coding sequence is TGTGCCACCAGCATACAGGGGGCTTACAATGAGCAGTTCTTC. Translating it yields CATSIQGAYNEQFF.

The chain recombines TRBV7-6 with TRBJ2-3, with a possible D match to TRBD2 (6 bases). Germline CDR1 is SGHVS and CDR2 is FNYEAQ. V shed 2 bases and J shed 3 bases, with 12 bases lying between them. The CDR3 extends over 15 amino acids. The CDR3 reads CASSLLVAATDTQYF. CDR3 nucleotides: TGTGCCAGCAGCTTATTAGTAGCGGCTACAGATACGCAGTATTTT.

This sequence joins TRBV20-1 and TRBJ2-1; D call uncertain. The V end lost 6 bases, the J end lost 8 bases, and 11 bases lay between the germline ends. The CDR3 has 11 amino acids. Per the germline V gene, CDR1 is DFQATT and CDR2 is SNEGSKA (reference sequence). The chain's CDR3 is CSAPLRHEQFF. CDR3 DNA sequence: TGCAGTGCCCCATTGAGGCATGAGCAGTTCTTC.

This clone has more than one count but fewer than ten. This sequence joins TRBV5-1 and TRBJ2-3; D gene uncertain. There are 12 residues in the CDR3. V lost 4 bases, J lost 5 bases, and 8 bases lay in between. CDR1 SGHRS and CDR2 YFSETQ come from the germline V gene. The DNA for the CDR3 is TGCGCCAGCAGCGTAGGAGAAGATACGCAGTATTTT. Residues: CASSVGEDTQYF.

The chain joins TRBV2 to TRBJ2-7, with 8 bases aligning to TRBD1. The CDR3 has 15 residues. After removal of 0 bases from V and 4 bases from J, the junction contained 5 bases not matched to a gene. Germline CDR1 and CDR2: SNHLY and FYNNEI. The CDR3 sequence is CASSEAGTGWYEQYF. The DNA of the CDR3 is TGTGCCAGCAGTGAAGCCGGGACAGGATGGTACGAGCAGTACTTC.

The chain combines TRBV7-3 with TRBJ1-1; D ambiguous. The CDR3 runs 13 residues. CDR1 is SGHTA and CDR2 is FQGTGA in the germline V gene. The V and J ends lost 5 bases and 1 base respectively, with 8 bases between them. CDR3 DNA sequence: TGTGCCAGCAGCCGCCAGGAGAACACTGAAGCTTTCTTT. Its protein product is CASSRQENTEAFF. Full variable domain (outside the CDR3, taken from reference TRBV7-3 and TRBJ1-1): GAGVSQTPSNKVTEKGKYVELRCDPISGHTALYWYRQSLGQGPEFLIYFQGTGAADDSGLPNDRFFAVRPEGSVSTLKIQRTERGDSAVYLCASSRQENTEAFFGQGTRLTVV.

The DNA of the CDR3 is TGTGCCAGCAGCGCAGGCGTGGAAGGAAACACCATATATTTT. It codes for CASSAGVEGNTIYF. The chain employs TRBV7-9 and TRBJ1-3, with unresolved D. V gave up 5 bases and J gave up 4 bases, with 12 bases separating them. Germline-derived CDR1 and CDR2 are SEHNR and FQNEAQ (reference sequence). This CDR3 spans 14 amino acids. Together with reference TRBV7-9 and TRBJ1-3, the CDR3 gives the full variable domain: DTGVSQNPRHKITKRGQNVTFRCDPISEHNRLYWYRQTLGQGPEFLTYFQNEAQLEKSRLLSDRFSAERPKGSFSTLEIQRTEQGDSAMYLCASSAGVEGNTIYFGEGSWLTVV.

V gene TRBV5-4 combines with J gene TRBJ2-5; 9 positions match TRBD2. J was trimmed by 4 bases and V by 5 bases; bases with no gene match: 15. The CDR3 is made up of 17 amino acids. CDR1 and CDR2 from the germline V gene are SGHNT and YYREEE (reference sequence). The CDR3 DNA reads TGTGCCAGCAGGCCTGGGGCGGGGGGGCCCTTGAGAGAGACCCAGTACTTC. Its protein is CASRPGAGGPLRETQYF.

The CDR3 DNA sequence: TGCGCCAGCAGTGAGAATGCACCGGGACTAGCGGGAGATACGCAGTATTTT. Translation gives CASSENAPGLAGDTQYF. This sequence joins TRBV10-1 and TRBJ2-3; 12 nucleotides match TRBD2. CDR3 length equals 17 residues. V lost 2 bases, J lost 5 bases, and 8 bases stayed unmatched. Germline V lookup: CDR1 WNHNN, CDR2 SYGVQD (reference sequence).